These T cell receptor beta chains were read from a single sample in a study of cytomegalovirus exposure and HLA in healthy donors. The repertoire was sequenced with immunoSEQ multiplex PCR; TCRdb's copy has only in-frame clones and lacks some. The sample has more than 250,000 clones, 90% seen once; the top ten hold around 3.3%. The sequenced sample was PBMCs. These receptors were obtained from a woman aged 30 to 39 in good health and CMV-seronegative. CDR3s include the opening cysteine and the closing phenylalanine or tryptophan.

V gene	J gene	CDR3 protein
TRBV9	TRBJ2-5	CASSRGTSGSVETQYF
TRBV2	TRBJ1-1	CASSEALGGTEAFF
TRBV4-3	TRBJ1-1	CASSQVQGSDTEAFF
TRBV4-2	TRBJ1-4	CASSQDGGLGEKLFF
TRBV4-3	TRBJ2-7	CASSQDALYRPSYEQYF
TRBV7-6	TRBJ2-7	CASSLGRPGTGGVKQYF
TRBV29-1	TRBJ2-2	CSTAGGTGELFF
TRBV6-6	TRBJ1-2	CASRPRESYGYTF
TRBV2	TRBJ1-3	CASSDSFGNTIYF
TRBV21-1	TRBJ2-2	CASSKAGLWTELAGGVGTGELFF
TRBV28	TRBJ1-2	CASSLPVPYGYTF
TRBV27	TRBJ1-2	CASRGQGGPYGYTF
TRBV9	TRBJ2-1	CASSDPTSGSSYNEQFF
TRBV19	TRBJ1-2	CASSIDLLPDGYTF
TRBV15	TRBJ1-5	CATSRDRVQPQHF
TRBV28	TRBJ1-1	CASRLRGNTEAFF
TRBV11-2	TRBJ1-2	CASSLGYGNYGYTF
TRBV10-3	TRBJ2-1	CAITPLAGGSNEQFF
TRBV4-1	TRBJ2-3	CASRDSLRDTQYF
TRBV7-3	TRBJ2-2	CASSLGDTGELFF
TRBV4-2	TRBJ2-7	CASSQDRAYEQYF
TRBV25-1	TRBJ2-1	CASSDRSGTGPTYNEQFF
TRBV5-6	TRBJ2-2	CASSWVGNTGELFF
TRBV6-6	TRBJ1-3	CASSRGDTIYF
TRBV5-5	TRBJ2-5	CASSLGAKTQYF
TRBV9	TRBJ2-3	CASSVSSRDTQYF
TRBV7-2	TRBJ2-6	CASSLEGRAGANVLTF
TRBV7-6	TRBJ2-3	CASSLEISTDTQYF
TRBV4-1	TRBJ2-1	CASSQIAGGNPFYNEQFF
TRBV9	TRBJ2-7	CASSVEGQGRNEQYF
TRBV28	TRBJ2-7	CASTLTPYEQYF
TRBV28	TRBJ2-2	CASSGASSTGELFF
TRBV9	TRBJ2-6	CASSAPRGLGGANVLTF
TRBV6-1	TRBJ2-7	CASFSSGLPYEQYF
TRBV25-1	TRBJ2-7	CASSEQGENEQYF
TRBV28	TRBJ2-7	CARPVVTDFSYEQYF
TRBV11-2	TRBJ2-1	CASSPRWDSGKYNEQFF
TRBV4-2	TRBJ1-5	CASSQDMDRFSNQPQHF
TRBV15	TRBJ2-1	CATTSGTSGSYNEQFF
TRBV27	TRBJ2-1	CASSLVRGTRFVNEQFF
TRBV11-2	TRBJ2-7	CASSGTSGRASTGYEQYF
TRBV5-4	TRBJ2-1	CASSLWGPDRSREQFF
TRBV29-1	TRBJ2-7	CSASGTEAGEQYF
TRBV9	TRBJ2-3	CASSTSGAGPDTQYF
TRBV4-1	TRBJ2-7	CASSLPTQGAKGEQYF
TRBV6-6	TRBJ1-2	CATQTVNEKYGYTF
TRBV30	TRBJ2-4	CAWSGSLGLAKNIQYF
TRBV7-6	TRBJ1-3	CASSRTGPGNTIYF
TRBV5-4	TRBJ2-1	CASSAGRAYNEQFF
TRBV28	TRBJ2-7	CASSVAGGSYEQYF
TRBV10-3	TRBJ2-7	CAISLTTYEQYF
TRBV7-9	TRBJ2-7	CASSSTSGRARYEQYF
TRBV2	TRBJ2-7	CASSVIAGRTDFSYEQYF
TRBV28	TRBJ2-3	CASSPLAGGTDTQYF
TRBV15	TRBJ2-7	CATSPSGTLGYEQYF
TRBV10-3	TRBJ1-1	CAISDRENTEAFF
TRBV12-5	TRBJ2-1	CASGLIARIGTSGRDEQFF
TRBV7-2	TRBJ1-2	CASSLRDRVNYGYTF